The clone carrying this T cell receptor (beta chain) was observed a few times. The target antigen is unknown. The sample originates from a study of T-cell memory formation after mild COVID-19. Whole-study findings and limits: Among contracting clones, CD4+ were mainly CM/EM and CD8+ enriched in EMRA. That cross-reactive memory joined was suggested by some responding clones appearing in pre-infection memory.

TCRdb re-called the 5' RACE reads with MiXCR, one entry per CDR3 protein. The sample has 300,000 to 400,000 distinct CDR3 sequences, 12% to 15% seen once. This CDR3 spans 16 amino acids. The V gene's germline CDR1 is SGHRS and CDR2 YFSETQ. The V segment lost 2 bases and the J segment 3 bases; nucleotides outside the gene matches: 10. The V gene is TRBV5-1, the J gene TRBJ1-1; the match to TRBD1 covers 7 bases. This sequence originates from a man aged 18 to 29 who had mild COVID-19 (a few samples of this study predate the infection). Cell type and time point are not known. Sequences were obtained from PBMCs or a T cell subset sorted from them (not recorded which). The CDR3 here is CASSFGLLRGDTEAFF. The CDR3 DNA is TGCGCCAGCAGCTTTGGACTACTCAGGGGGGACACTGAAGCTTTCTTT. The full variable domain, its missing parts supplied by reference TRBV5-1 and TRBJ1-1, is KAGVTQTPRYLIKTRGQQVTLSCSPISGHRSVSWYQQTPGQGLQFLFEYFSETQRNKGNFPGRFSGRQFSNSRSEMNVSTLELGDSALYLCASSFGLLRGDTEAFFGQGTRLTVV.